This is a list of T cell receptor beta chains from one sample in a study of T cells in Graves' hyperthyroidism and ophthalmopathy. In TCRdb, the multiplex PCR reads were re-called with MiXCR into one record per CDR3 protein. The sample contains 500,000 or so distinct CDR3 sequences, roughly 17% of which appear only once. Sequenced material: blood. The receptors shown here come from a woman under 30 with Graves' ophthalmopathy. Both conserved end residues are part of each CDR3. D genes are given only for firm matches.

v_call,j_call,d_call,cdr3_aa
TRBV18,TRBJ2-5,.,CASKTGHVEETQYF
TRBV10-3,TRBJ2-3,TRBD2,CAISTSGSGDTQYF
TRBV4-3,TRBJ1-3,.,CASSQQPGSGNTIYF
TRBV5-6,TRBJ1-2,.,CASSYRPGFNGYTF
TRBV7-9,TRBJ1-2,TRBD1,CASGPGQGNYGYTF
TRBV10-3,TRBJ1-1,.,CAISEPYGNTEAFF
TRBV30,TRBJ1-1,.,CAWSVLEDTEAFF
TRBV6-2/TRBV6-3,TRBJ2-1,.,CASSWARGNNNEQFF
TRBV6-1,TRBJ2-7,TRBD2,CASVGRDLAGAGYEQYF
TRBV12-3/TRBV12-4,TRBJ1-6,.,CASSLEAGTTPLHF
TRBV6-1,TRBJ2-1,.,CASSYDQRSYNEQFF
TRBV5-1,TRBJ2-1,.,CASSIGTDYEQFF
TRBV28,TRBJ1-1,.,CASRPPYRRGWTEAFF
TRBV20-1,TRBJ1-2,.,CSAPRTDSNYGYTF
TRBV3-1,TRBJ2-7,.,CASSQPPSEQYF
TRBV5-5,TRBJ2-5,.,CASSFSAGAVQETQYF
TRBV7-2,TRBJ2-3,.,CASSLWVGDTQYF
TRBV11-2,TRBJ2-1,.,CASSSVRGTHHNEQFF
TRBV5-4,TRBJ2-7,TRBD1,CASSRDRGPIYEQYF
TRBV20-1,TRBJ1-1,.,CSDATRNTEAFF
TRBV7-2,TRBJ2-1,TRBD2,CASSLYSGINNEQFF
TRBV27,TRBJ2-6,.,CASSPRPSGANVLTF
TRBV7-3,TRBJ2-1,TRBD2,CASTPGAGGPNNEQFF
TRBV28,TRBJ2-5,TRBD2,CASSLGTSGSGETQYF
TRBV28,TRBJ2-1,TRBD2,CASSFITSEWGDNEQFF
TRBV6-1,TRBJ2-1,TRBD2,CASSLRLADNNEQFF
TRBV28,TRBJ2-7,.,CASSPSGTPSYEQYF
TRBV7-9,TRBJ2-1,TRBD1,CASSQFRQGPIYNEQFF
TRBV20-1,TRBJ2-7,.,CSATGTRSYEQYF
TRBV2,TRBJ1-5,.,CASRRSQPQHF
TRBV7-9,TRBJ2-1,.,CASSSSMSSYNEQFF
TRBV19,TRBJ2-1,.,CALGPWNEQFF
TRBV18,TRBJ1-2,.,CASSPPGGNYGYTF
TRBV9,TRBJ2-5,.,CASSVAGGMTETQYF
TRBV19,TRBJ1-1,.,CASSNQGLHTEAFF